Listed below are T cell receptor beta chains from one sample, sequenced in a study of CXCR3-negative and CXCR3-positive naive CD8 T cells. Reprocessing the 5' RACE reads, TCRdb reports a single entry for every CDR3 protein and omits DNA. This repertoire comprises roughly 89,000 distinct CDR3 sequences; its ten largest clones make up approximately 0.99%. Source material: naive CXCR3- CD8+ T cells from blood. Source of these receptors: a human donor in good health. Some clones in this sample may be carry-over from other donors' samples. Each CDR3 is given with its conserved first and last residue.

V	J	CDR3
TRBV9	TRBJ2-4	CASSASPARRNIQYF
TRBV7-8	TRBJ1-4	CASSNPGQGNEKLFF
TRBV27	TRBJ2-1	CASGRRGDEQFF
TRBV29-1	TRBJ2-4	CSVVGQGDIQYF
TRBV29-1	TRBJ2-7	CSVEDRDRAYEQYF
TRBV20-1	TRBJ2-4	CSAMEIEAKNIQYF
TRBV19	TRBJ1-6	CASSMVSGGNSPLQF
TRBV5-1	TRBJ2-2	CASSLLPGTGINTGELFF
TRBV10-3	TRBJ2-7	CAIKQGSSYEQYF
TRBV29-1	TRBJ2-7	CSPEPGQGFSEQYF
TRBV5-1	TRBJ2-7	CASSLGPQISYEQYF
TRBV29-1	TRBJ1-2	CSALDRVNYGYTF
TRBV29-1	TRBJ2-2	CSAQGASGYPNTGELFF
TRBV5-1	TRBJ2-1	CASSQTSYNEQFF
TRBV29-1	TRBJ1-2	CSFATQTDDYGYTF
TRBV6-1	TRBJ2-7	CASSEVTEPSYEQYF
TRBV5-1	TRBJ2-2	CASSSFTGELFF
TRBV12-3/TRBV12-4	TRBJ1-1	CASSSTGMTEAFF
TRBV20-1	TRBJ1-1	CSARVPGRNTEAFF
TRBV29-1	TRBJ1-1	CSVETGPGRLNTEAFF